This section outlines one TCR beta chain sequence together with its context. The data were obtained in a study of T-cell memory formation after mild COVID-19. This CDR3 has 13 amino acids. Germline loops: CDR1 DFQATT, CDR2 SNEGSKA (reference sequence). Trimming left V 1 base short and J 1 base short, with 7 bases between. TCRdb itself ran the 5' RACE reads through MiXCR, one entry per CDR3 protein. The table records 110,000 to 150,000 distinct CDR3 sequences, approximately 25% of them present only once. The chain couples TRBV20-1 to TRBJ1-1; D is unresolved. Sequencing was done on a sample of PBMCs or a T cell subset sorted from them (not recorded which). The clonotype comes from an adult woman who had mild COVID-19 (a few samples of this study predate the infection). Cell type and time point are not known. Written as DNA, the CDR3 is TGCAGTGCTAGAGTGAAGGGGAACACTGAAGCTTTCTTT. It specifies CSARVKGNTEAFF.